One and the same sample provided the 21 T cell receptor beta chains below, sequenced in a study of T cell responses to AZD1222 COVID-19 vaccine. Measured with immunoSEQ multiplex PCR; TCRdb has only the in-frame clones, and not every one. The repertoire holds about 130,000 clones, with roughly 87% as singletons. This specimen was peripheral blood, taken 28 days after the second AZD1222 dose. These receptors were obtained from an adult who received the AZD1222 COVID-19 vaccine.

The chain carries TRBV6-5 and TRBJ2-7; TRBD2 agrees at 13 bases. The V gene end was trimmed by 4 bases and the J gene end by 4 bases; junction bases not matched to a gene: 7. The germline V gene has CDR1 MNHEY and CDR2 SVGAGI. This CDR3 comprises 16 residues. CDR3 sequence: CASSSGLAGVVYEQYF. In DNA form, the CDR3 reads TGTGCCAGCAGTTCCGGACTAGCGGGAGTCGTTTACGAGCAGTACTTC.

This chain connects TRBV19 to TRBJ1-4, with a weak D call TRBD1 (6 bases). This CDR3 is 12 amino acids long. Germline CDR1 LNHDA, CDR2 SQIVND (reference sequence). Trimming removed 9 bases at V and 6 bases at J, with 11 bases between. CDR3: CASRGEDEKLFF. Written as DNA, the CDR3 is TGTGCCAGCAGGGGAGAGGATGAAAAACTGTTTTTT.

The gene calls are TRBV10-3 and TRBJ1-6; unclear D gene. This CDR3 is 14 amino acids long. Germline V gives CDR1 ENHRY, CDR2 SYGVKD. Between the trimmed V and J ends, which lost 6 bases and 8 bases, there was a span of 14 bases. This CDR3 is CAIRAGEADSPLHF. CDR3 bases: TGTGCCATCAGGGCGGGCGAGGCTGATTCACCCCTCCACTTT.

The chain couples TRBV5-6 to TRBJ1-5, with 9 bases matching TRBD1. Losses at the gene ends were 4 bases for V and 4 bases for J; bases not matched to a gene: 3. This CDR3 has 14 residues. Germline CDR1 SGHDT, CDR2 YYEEEE. CDR3 region: CASSVTGGNQPQHF. The CDR3 nucleotides are TGTGCCAGCAGCGTGACAGGGGGAAATCAGCCCCAGCATTTT. The full variable domain, in which reference TRBV5-6 and TRBJ1-5 provide the parts outside the CDR3, is DAGVTQSPTHLIKTRGQQVTLRCSPKSGHDTVSWYQQALGQGPQFIFQYYEEEERQRGNFPDRFSGHQFPNYSSELNVNALLLGDSALYLCASSVTGGNQPQHFGDGTRLSIL.

This rearrangement joins TRBV20-1 to TRBJ1-1, with 7 bases identical to TRBD1. Losses at the gene ends were 3 bases for V and 1 base for J; bases not matched to a gene: 2. CDR3 size: 13 residues. The germline V gene encodes CDR1 DFQATT and CDR2 SNEGSKA (reference sequence). The CDR3 nucleotides read TGCAGTGCTAGTCGGACAGGGAACACTGAAGCTTTCTTT. This codes for CSASRTGNTEAFF.

In this sample, this clone turned up once. V and J are TRBV21-1 and TRBJ2-3; no DNA check was done on the table's D call, TRBD2. TRBV21-1 is flagged as a pseudogene. The CDR3 is 16 amino acids. DNA for the CDR3: TGTGCCAGCAGCAAAGAGGGGACTAGCGGAGTAGATACGCAGTATTTT. It specifies CASSKEGTSGVDTQYF.

This rearrangement joins TRBV13 to TRBJ2-1, with TRBD2 matching over 10 bases. Germline V CDR1 and CDR2: PRHDT, FYEKMQ (reference sequence). Trimming removed 5 bases from V and 9 bases from J; junction bases left unmatched: 13. CDR3 length: 16 amino acids. The CDR3 reads CASSPGGASGRSEQFF. For the CDR3, the DNA is TGTGCCAGCAGCCCGGGGGGGGCTAGCGGGAGATCTGAGCAGTTCTTC.

The rearrangement uses TRBV28 and TRBJ1-2; weak D call: TRBD1 (5 bases). The length of the CDR3 is 13 residues. Germline CDR1 is MDHEN and CDR2 is SYDVKM. The V end lost 2 bases, the J end lost 8 bases, and 12 bases lay between the germline ends. This CDR3 reads CASSLDSSPGYTF. Written as DNA, the CDR3 is TGTGCCAGCAGTTTAGACAGCTCTCCGGGCTACACCTTC.

The chain is built from TRBV6-2 or TRBV6-3 and TRBJ1-5, with no clear D. V lost 2 bases, J lost 7 bases, and 12 bases lay in between. The germline CDR1 and CDR2 sequences are MNHEY and SVGEGT. This CDR3 is 14 amino acids long. CDR3 in amino acids: CASSYANLLQPQHF. DNA of the CDR3: TGTGCCAGCAGTTACGCGAATTTATTACAGCCCCAGCATTTT.

In nucleotides, the CDR3 is TGTGCCAGCAGTTACAGGTCAGTGAACACTGAAGCTTTCTTT. It codes for CASSYRSVNTEAFF. The chain recombines TRBV6-2 or TRBV6-3 with TRBJ1-1, with unresolved D. Germline loops: CDR1 MNHEY, CDR2 SVGEGT. V gave up 2 bases and J gave up 0 bases, with 7 bases separating them. The CDR3 is 14 residues long.

The CDR3 loop reads CASSTGPRVSNYGYTF. The CDR3 DNA reads as TGTGCCAGCAGTACGGGACCTCGAGTATCTAACTATGGCTACACCTTC. This chain joins TRBV7-9 and TRBJ1-2; TRBD1 is a possible D gene (5 bases). There are 16 residues in the CDR3. Germline V CDR1 and CDR2: SEHNR, FQNEAQ (reference sequence). Trimming removed 6 bases at V and 0 bases at J, with 17 bases between.

The rearrangement uses TRBV2 and TRBJ2-3, with a possible D match to TRBD2 (6 bases). V lost 4 bases and J lost 2, with 13 bases in between. The length of the CDR3 is 15 residues. Germline V gives CDR1 SNHLY, CDR2 FYNNEI. CDR3 sequence (DNA): TGTGCCAGCAGTGGTGGAGGGATGACCACAGATACGCAGTATTTT. Protein product: CASSGGGMTTDTQYF.

In nucleotides, the CDR3 is TGTGCCAGCAGCTTGGGGGACAGCCTTAACTATGGCTACACCTTC. Protein: CASSLGDSLNYGYTF. The rearrangement links TRBV5-5 to TRBJ1-2; 7 nucleotides match TRBD1. Per germline, CDR1 SGHKS and CDR2 YYEKEE (reference sequence). The junction had 3 bases not matched to a gene; V was cut back by 0 bases and J by 1 base. This CDR3 spans 15 amino acids. The whole variable domain, filled in from reference TRBV5-5 and TRBJ1-2, reads DAGVTQSPTHLIKTRGQQVTLRCSPISGHKSVSWYQQVLGQGPQFIFQYYEKEERGRGNFPDRFSARQFPNYSSELNVNALLLGDSALYLCASSLGDSLNYGYTFGSGTRLTVV.

The V gene is TRBV5-1, the J gene TRBJ1-1; D gene uncertain. Germline CDR1 and CDR2: SGHRS and YFSETQ. This CDR3 has 13 residues. The germline V and J ends were trimmed by 2 bases and 3 bases, with 8 bases remaining between them. In DNA, the CDR3 is TGCGCCAGCAGCTTTAGGTCCGACACTGAAGCTTTCTTT. It encodes CASSFRSDTEAFF.

CDR3 residues: CASTHSGNPQGNEQFF. CDR3 nucleotide sequence: TGTGCCAGCACCCATAGCGGGAATCCCCAGGGGAATGAGCAGTTCTTC. V and J are TRBV9 and TRBJ2-1, with 8 bases lining up with TRBD2. Per the germline V gene, CDR1 is SGDLS and CDR2 is YYNGEE. V was pared by 6 bases and J by 7 bases, with 15 bases of the junction left unmatched. The CDR3 has 16 amino acids.

This clone appeared a single time. This CDR3 is CASSANHEQPQHF. CDR3 DNA sequence: TGTGCCAGCAGTGCGAATCATGAGCAGCCCCAGCATTTT. This chain connects TRBV2 to TRBJ1-5; D is unresolved. The germline V gene has CDR1 SNHLY and CDR2 FYNNEI. The CDR3 runs to 13 residues. V shed 4 bases and J shed 7 bases, with 11 bases lying between them.

CDR3 sequence: CASRKTATYGYTF. The CDR3 DNA reads as TGTGCCAGCAGAAAGACGGCGACCTATGGCTACACCTTC. This chain connects TRBV12-3 or TRBV12-4 to TRBJ1-2; D is uncertain. The CDR3 has 13 residues. Trimming cost V 6 bases and J 4 bases, with 12 bases left between them.

The chain has TRBV7-9 and TRBJ1-1, with 7 positions matching TRBD1. J gave up 4 bases and V 4 bases, and 3 bases lay outside the gene matches. Germline-derived CDR1 and CDR2 are SEHNR and FQNEAQ (reference sequence). The CDR3 is 13 amino acids. The CDR3 protein is CASSSGGSTEAFF. In nucleotides, the CDR3 is TGTGCCAGCAGCTCAGGGGGGAGCACTGAAGCTTTCTTT.

This rearrangement joins TRBV28 to TRBJ1-1; TRBD1 is a possible D gene (6 bases). V lost 7 bases to trimming and J lost 3 bases, with 21 bases between them. This CDR3 contains 16 residues. Germline CDR1 MDHEN, CDR2 SYDVKM. This chain's CDR3 is CASTQFGAGVYTEAFF. CDR3 coding DNA: TGTGCCAGCACCCAATTCGGGGCAGGGGTGTACACTGAAGCTTTCTTT.

CDR3 amino acids: CASSEAGRTEAFF. The DNA of the CDR3 is TGTGCCAGCAGTGAAGCGGGCAGGACTGAAGCTTTCTTT. V and J are TRBV25-1 and TRBJ1-1; no clear D. Trimming pared 2 bases from V and 5 bases from J, leaving 9 bases between. This CDR3 region has 13 residues. Germline V gene sequence: CDR1 MGHDK, CDR2 SYGVNS.

V and J are TRBV30 and TRBJ2-2; 7 bases match TRBD1. CDR3 size: 16 residues. V trimming: 8 bases; J trimming: 0 bases; junction bases outside the gene matches: 12. Germline CDR1 and CDR2: GTSNPN and SVGIG (reference sequence). Written as DNA, the CDR3 is TGTGCCGGGTATTCGCCCGGGACAGCGAACACCGGGGAGCTGTTTTTT. Its protein product is CAGYSPGTANTGELFF. The full variable domain, its missing parts supplied by reference TRBV30 and TRBJ2-2, is SQTIHQWPATLVQPVGSPLSLECTVEGTSNPNLYWYRQAAGRGLQLLFYSVGIGQISSEVPQNLSASRPQDRQFILSSKKLLLSDSGFYLCAGYSPGTANTGELFFGEGSRLTVL.